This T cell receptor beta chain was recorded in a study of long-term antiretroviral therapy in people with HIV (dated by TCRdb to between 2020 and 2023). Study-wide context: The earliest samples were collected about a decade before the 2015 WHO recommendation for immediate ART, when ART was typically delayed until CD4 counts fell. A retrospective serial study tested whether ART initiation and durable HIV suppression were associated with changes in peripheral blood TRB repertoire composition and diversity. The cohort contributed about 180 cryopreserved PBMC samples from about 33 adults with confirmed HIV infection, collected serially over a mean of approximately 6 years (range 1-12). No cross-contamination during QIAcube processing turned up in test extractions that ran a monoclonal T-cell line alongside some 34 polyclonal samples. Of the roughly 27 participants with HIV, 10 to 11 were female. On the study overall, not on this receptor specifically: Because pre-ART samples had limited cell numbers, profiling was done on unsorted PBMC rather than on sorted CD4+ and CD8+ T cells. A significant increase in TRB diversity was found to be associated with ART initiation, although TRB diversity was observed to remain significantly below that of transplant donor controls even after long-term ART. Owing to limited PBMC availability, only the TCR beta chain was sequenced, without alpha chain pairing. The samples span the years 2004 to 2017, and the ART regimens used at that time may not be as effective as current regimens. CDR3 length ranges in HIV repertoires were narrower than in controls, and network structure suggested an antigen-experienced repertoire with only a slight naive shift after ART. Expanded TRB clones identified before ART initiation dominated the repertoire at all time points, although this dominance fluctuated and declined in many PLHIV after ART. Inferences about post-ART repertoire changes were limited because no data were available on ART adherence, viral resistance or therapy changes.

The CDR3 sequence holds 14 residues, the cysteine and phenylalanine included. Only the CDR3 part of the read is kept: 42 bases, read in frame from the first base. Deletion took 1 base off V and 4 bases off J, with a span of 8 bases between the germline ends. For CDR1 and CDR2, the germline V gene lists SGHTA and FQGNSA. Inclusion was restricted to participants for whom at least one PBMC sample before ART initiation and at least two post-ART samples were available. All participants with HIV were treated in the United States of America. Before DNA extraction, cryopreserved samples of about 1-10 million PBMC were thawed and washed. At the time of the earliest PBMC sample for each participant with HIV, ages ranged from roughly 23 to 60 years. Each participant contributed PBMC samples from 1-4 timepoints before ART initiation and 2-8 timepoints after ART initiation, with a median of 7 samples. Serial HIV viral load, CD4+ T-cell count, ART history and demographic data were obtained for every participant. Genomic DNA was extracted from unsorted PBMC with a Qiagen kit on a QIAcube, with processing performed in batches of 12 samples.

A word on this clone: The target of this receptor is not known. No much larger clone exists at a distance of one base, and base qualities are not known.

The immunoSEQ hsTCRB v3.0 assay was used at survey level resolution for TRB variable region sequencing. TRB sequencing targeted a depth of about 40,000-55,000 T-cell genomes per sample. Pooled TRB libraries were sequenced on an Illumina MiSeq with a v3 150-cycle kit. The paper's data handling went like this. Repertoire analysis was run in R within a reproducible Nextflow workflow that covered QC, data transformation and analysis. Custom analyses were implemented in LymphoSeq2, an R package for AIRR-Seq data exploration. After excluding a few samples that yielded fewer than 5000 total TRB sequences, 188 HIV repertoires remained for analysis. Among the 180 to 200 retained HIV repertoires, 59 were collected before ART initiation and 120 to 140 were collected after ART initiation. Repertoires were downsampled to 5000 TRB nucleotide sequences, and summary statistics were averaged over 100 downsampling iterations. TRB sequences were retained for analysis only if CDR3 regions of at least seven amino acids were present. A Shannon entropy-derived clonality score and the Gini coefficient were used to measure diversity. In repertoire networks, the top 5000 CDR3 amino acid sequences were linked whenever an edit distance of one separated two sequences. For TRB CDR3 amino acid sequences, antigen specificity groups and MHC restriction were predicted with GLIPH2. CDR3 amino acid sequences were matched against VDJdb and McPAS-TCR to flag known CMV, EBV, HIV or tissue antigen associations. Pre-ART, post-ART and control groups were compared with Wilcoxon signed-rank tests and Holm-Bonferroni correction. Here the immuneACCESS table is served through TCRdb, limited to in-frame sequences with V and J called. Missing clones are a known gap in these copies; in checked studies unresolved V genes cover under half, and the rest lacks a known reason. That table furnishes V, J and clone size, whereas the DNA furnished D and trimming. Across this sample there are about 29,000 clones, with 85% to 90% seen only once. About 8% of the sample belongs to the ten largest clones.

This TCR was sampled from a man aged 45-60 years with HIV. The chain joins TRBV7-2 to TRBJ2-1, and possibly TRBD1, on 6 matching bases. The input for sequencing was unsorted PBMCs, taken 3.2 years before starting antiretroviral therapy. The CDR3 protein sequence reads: CASSLGTAYNEQFF. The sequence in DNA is TGTGCCAGCAGCTTAGGGACAGCGTACAATGAGCAGTTCTTC.